These 20 T cell receptor beta chains were all obtained from the same sample, sequenced in a study of blood T cell repertoires in COVID-19. The assay was immunoSEQ multiplex PCR, and TCRdb's table has in-frame clones only and misses some. The sample lists 250,000 to 300,000 clones, just under 90% occurring once. Sequenced material: peripheral blood. These receptors all stem from a woman in her fifties or sixties with COVID-19, enrolled during active disease.

The rearrangement uses TRBV3-1 (or the pseudogene TRBV3-2) and TRBJ2-5; TRBD1 might be the D (5 bases). Germline-derived CDR1 and CDR2 are LGHDT and YNNKEL (reference sequence). Trimming pared 3 bases from V and 7 bases from J, leaving 9 bases between. The CDR3 totals 12 residues. The CDR3: CASSQDTGTQYF. The CDR3 DNA reads as TGTGCCAGCAGCCAGGATACAGGGACCCAGTACTTC.

This clone was detected only a few times. The CDR3 nucleotides read TGTGCCAGCAGTGGGCTAGCGGGAGTGTCCTACGAGCAGTACTTC. Amino acid sequence: CASSGLAGVSYEQYF. The chain uses TRBV6-2 or TRBV6-3 and TRBJ2-7, with TRBD2 matching 10 bases. Germline values: CDR1 MNHEY, CDR2 SVGEGT. The V segment lost 5 bases and the J segment 1 base; nucleotides outside the gene matches: 5. The CDR3 has 15 amino acids.

The chain links TRBV7-9 to TRBJ1-1, with D maybe TRBD1 (6 bases). Trimming shortened V by 5 bases and J by 0 bases, and 16 bases separated the two germline ends. Per the germline V gene, CDR1 is SEHNR and CDR2 is FQNEAQ (reference sequence). The length of the CDR3 is 16 residues. The CDR3 spells CASSRRSGQMNTEAFF. In DNA form, the CDR3 reads TGTGCCAGCAGCCGCAGAAGCGGACAGATGAACACTGAAGCTTTCTTT.

On this clone: One end of the junction varies from germline; a read error may be responsible. This sequence joins TRBV6-1 and TRBJ1-6; no clear D gene. This CDR3 has 18 amino acids. Germline V lookup: CDR1 MNHNS, CDR2 SASEGT. CDR3 nucleotides: TGTGCCAGCAGAGAAGTGTTTACGGGATGGGAGTATAATTCACCCCTCCACTTT. As protein: CASREVFTGWEYNSPLHF.

V gene TRBV6-5 combines with J gene TRBJ2-1, with 8 bases aligning to TRBD2. V was clipped by 6 bases and J by 2 bases; unmatched bases: 6. This CDR3 has 15 amino acids. The V gene's germline CDR1 is MNHEY and CDR2 SVGAGI. The CDR3 loop is CASSRVLAAYNEQFF. The CDR3 region has the DNA TGTGCCAGCAGCCGTGTACTAGCGGCCTACAATGAGCAGTTCTTC.

The chain has TRBV28 and TRBJ2-1; D ambiguous. V was cut by 3 bases and J by 9 bases, with 18 bases left in between. This CDR3 contains 15 residues. Germline CDR1 and CDR2: MDHEN and SYDVKM. The CDR3 nucleotides read TGTGCCAGCAGTTTGATGGTAGCCCCCGTTCGTGAGCAGTTCTTC. Amino acid sequence: CASSLMVAPVREQFF.

The chain joins TRBV18 to TRBJ1-1; 8 bases are shared with TRBD1. Germline CDR1 reads KGHSH; CDR2 reads LQKENI. J was trimmed by 7 bases and V by 6 bases; bases with no gene match: 13. The CDR3 is made up of 15 amino acids. The CDR3 loop is CASSLGRSGGFEAFF. The CDR3 nucleotides are TGTGCCAGCTCGCTAGGCCGTTCAGGGGGCTTTGAAGCTTTCTTT.

This rearrangement joins TRBV24-1 to TRBJ1-3; D gene ambiguous. The germline V and J ends were trimmed by 7 bases and 8 bases, with 8 bases remaining between them. Germline lookup yields CDR1 KGHDR and CDR2 SFDVKD. This CDR3 is 11 amino acids long. Written as DNA, the CDR3 is TGTGCCACCAGCCGCAGCGACACCATATATTTT. It encodes CATSRSDTIYF.

This rearrangement joins TRBV9 to TRBJ2-1; a weak D match, TRBD2 (5 bases). Germline CDR1 reads SGDLS; CDR2 reads YYNGEE. This CDR3 region has 17 residues. V lost 6 bases, J lost 0 bases, and 19 bases lay in between. CDR3 in DNA: TGTGCCAGCACCCCATCGGGAACGGGATCCTCCTACAATGAGCAGTTCTTC. Its translation is CASTPSGTGSSYNEQFF.

The J gene is TRBJ1-1, the V gene TRBV7-8; D is unresolved. The CDR3 consists of 15 residues. V was cut by 5 bases and J by 0 bases, with 13 bases left in between. Germline lookup yields CDR1 SGHVS and CDR2 FQNEAQ. For the CDR3, the DNA is TGTGCCAGCAGCCGGAGTGCAGTTATGAACACTGAAGCTTTCTTT. Its protein product is CASSRSAVMNTEAFF. Variable domain in full (rest from reference TRBV7-8 and TRBJ1-1): GAGVSQSPRYKVAKRGQDVALRCDPISGHVSLFWYQQALGQGPEFLTYFQNEAQLDKSGLPSDRFFAERPEGSVSTLKIQRTQQEDSAVYLCASSRSAVMNTEAFFGQGTRLTVV.

This clone was seen only once. This rearrangement joins TRBV10-3 to TRBJ2-3; D may be TRBD2 (5 bases). The V and J ends lost 1 base and 1 base respectively, with 9 bases between them. The germline gives CDR1 ENHRY, CDR2 SYGVKD. CDR3 length equals 15 residues. The CDR3 loop reads CAISELAGGTDTQYF. The CDR3 DNA reads TGTGCCATCAGTGAGTTGGCGGGTGGCACAGATACGCAGTATTTT.

V is TRBV27 and J is TRBJ1-5; D is possibly TRBD1 (5 bases). Trimming stripped 4 bases from V and 4 bases from J, with 17 bases between. The germline gives CDR1 MNHEY, CDR2 SMNVEV (reference sequence). The CDR3 consists of 16 residues. CDR3 sequence (DNA): TGTGCCAGCAGTTCCCAATGGGGCAGGGCGAATCAGCCCCAGCATTTT. Translating gives CASSSQWGRANQPQHF.

The chain joins TRBV12-3 or TRBV12-4 to TRBJ1-1; D gene ambiguous. This CDR3 spans 13 amino acids. With 6 bases removed from V and 4 bases from J, the gap between germline ends came to 12 bases. CDR3 in amino acids: CASRSEVFTEAFF. Written as DNA, the CDR3 is TGTGCCAGCAGGTCAGAGGTATTCACTGAAGCTTTCTTT.

This rearrangement joins TRBV28 to TRBJ1-2, with 8 positions matching TRBD1. The V and J ends lost 2 bases and 5 bases, in that order; junction bases with no gene match: 4. Looked up from germline, CDR1 is MDHEN and CDR2 is SYDVKM. This CDR3 is 14 amino acids long. CDR3 sequence (DNA): TGTGCCAGCAGTTTACAGGGGGCAGTGTATGGCTACACCTTC. Protein sequence: CASSLQGAVYGYTF.

V is TRBV5-1 and J is TRBJ2-1, with D possibly TRBD1 on 6 matching bases. Germline CDR1 reads SGHRS; CDR2 reads YFSETQ. The CDR3 is 15 residues long. The ends were cut back, 4 bases at V and 0 bases at J, with 11 bases in the middle. CDR3 residues: CASSASGASYNEQFF. As DNA, the CDR3 is TGCGCCAGCAGCGCATCAGGGGCCTCCTACAATGAGCAGTTCTTC.

A note on this clone: This sample also contains other DNA sequences that code for the same CDR3. This chain uses TRBV2 with TRBJ2-3; the D gene is possibly TRBD2 (5 bases). Trimming took off 4 bases at V and 0 bases at J, with 14 bases between the two ends. Per the germline V gene, CDR1 is SNHLY and CDR2 is FYNNEI. This CDR3 comprises 16 residues. CDR3 bases: TGTGCCAGCAGTGGTCGTAGGGAGTTTAGCACAGATACGCAGTATTTT. Translating gives CASSGRREFSTDTQYF.

The rearrangement uses TRBV7-2 and TRBJ1-2, with TRBD1 matching 7 bases. The CDR3 is 13 residues long. CDR1 SGHTA and CDR2 FQGNSA come from the germline V gene. V shed 5 bases and J 3 bases; nucleotides not matched to a gene: 3. As DNA, the CDR3 is TGTGCCAGCAGCGAAGACAGGGACTATGGCTACACCTTC. This translates into CASSEDRDYGYTF.

The rearrangement joins TRBV6-5 to TRBJ1-2; 8 bases fit TRBD1. CDR3 length: 12 amino acids. CDR1 is MNHEY, CDR2 SVGAGI, per germline. The ends lost 2 bases at V and 8 bases at J; junction bases unmatched: 1. The CDR3 nucleotides are TGTGCCAGCAGTTACGGACAGGGAGGCTACACCTTC. Protein sequence: CASSYGQGGYTF.

The chain carries TRBV12-5 and TRBJ2-2; possibly TRBD1 for D (5 bases). Trimming stripped 5 bases from V and 0 bases from J, with 13 bases between. Germline V lookup: CDR1 LGHNT, CDR2 FRNRAP. CDR3 length: 16 residues. CDR3 sequence: CASGGRESTNTGELFF. In DNA form, the CDR3 reads TGTGCTAGTGGTGGCAGGGAATCCACGAACACCGGGGAGCTGTTTTTT.

The chain employs TRBV5-1 and TRBJ1-2; D is uncertain. The ends were cut back, 5 bases at V and 3 bases at J, with 14 bases in the middle. CDR3 size: 14 residues. The V gene's germline CDR1 is SGHRS and CDR2 YFSETQ. This CDR3 is CASSLAGVDYGYTF. The CDR3 coding sequence is TGCGCCAGCAGTCTGGCCGGGGTGGACTATGGCTACACCTTC.